Listed below are T cell receptor beta chains from one sample, sequenced in a study of T cell changes during pregnancy in multiple sclerosis. Repertoires were generated with immunoSEQ multiplex PCR, while TCRdb's copy carries only in-frame clones and drops some. The repertoire has approximately 31,000 clones, around nine tenths of them found once; the top ten carry approximately 6.1%. The input for sequencing was CD8+ T cells from peripheral blood mononuclear cells, taken in the second trimester of pregnancy. The receptors here all came from a female donor with multiple sclerosis, enrolled in a pregnancy study. CDR3s include the opening cysteine and the closing phenylalanine or tryptophan. A D gene is named only where the DNA matches it firmly. The listing skips clone size in some rows; elsewhere it reads once, few, many or a size class.

>TRBV28|.|.|TRBJ2-1
TGTGCCCACAGCACCGGCTCCGCCTACAATGAGCAGTTCTTC
CAHSTGSAYNEQFF
>TRBV27|.|TRBD2|TRBJ2-7
TGTGCCAGCAGTCTCCAGTTACGAGAAGCGGGAGTAACCTACGAGCAGTACTTC
CASSLQLREAGVTYEQYF
>TRBV7-9|once|.|TRBJ2-7
TGTGCCAGCAGCTTAGGGGCTCTGTGGGAGCAGTACTTC
CASSLGALWEQYF
>TRBV5-8|.|.|TRBJ2-1
TGTGCCAGCAGCTTGATCAGCTCCTACAATGAGCAGTTCTTC
CASSLISSYNEQFF
>TRBV2|.|TRBD1|TRBJ1-2
TGTGCCAGCATCGGGACAGGGGGAGGCTACACCTTC
CASIGTGGGYTF
>TRBV18|.|.|TRBJ2-5
TGTGCCAGCTCACCCCCCGTCGGAGGGCCGAAGGAGACCCAGTACTTC
CASSPPVGGPKETQYF
>TRBV6-4|.|.|TRBJ1-1
TGTGCCAGCAGTGAAGATAGGAACACTGAAGCTTTCTTT
CASSEDRNTEAFF
>TRBV27|once|.|TRBJ2-1
TGTGCCAGCAGTTTGTTCTTTGGGGCTAGTCCCCTTGAGCAGTTCTTC
CASSLFFGASPLEQFF
>TRBV18|once|.|TRBJ1-2
TGTGCCAGCTCACCTCCCGGAGACAGGCCATCAATTGCCTACACCTTC
CASSPPGDRPSIAYTF
>TRBV28|.|TRBD2|TRBJ2-7
TGTGCCAGCAGTTTGCGGGAGGGCCGCGACGAGCAGTACTTC
CASSLREGRDEQYF
>TRBV19|.|TRBD1|TRBJ2-3
TGTGCCAGTGGGCAAACAGGGGGCTGGGCAGATACGCAGTATTTT
CASGQTGGWADTQYF
>TRBV28|.|TRBD2|TRBJ2-1
TGTGCCAGCAGGCCTCCGGGACTAGCTACTTTCGGCAATGAGCAGTTCTTC
CASRPPGLATFGNEQFF
>TRBV28|.|.|TRBJ2-1
TGTGCCAGCACCCGGGTAGCGGATCGAGGGAATGAGCAGTTCTTC
CASTRVADRGNEQFF
>TRBV30|few|.|TRBJ2-2
TGTGCCTGGAGTGTAGGAACAGCCGGGGAGCTGTTTTTT
CAWSVGTAGELFF
>TRBV11-3|.|.|TRBJ2-1
TGTGCCAGCAGCCCACGGGGAGGAGAGCAGTTCTTC
CASSPRGGEQFF
>TRBV7-2|.|.|TRBJ2-6
TGTGCCAGCAGCTTAGCAAATTTGGCAGGTGGTTCGGGGGCCAACGTCCTGACTTTC
CASSLANLAGGSGANVLTF
>TRBV30|.|TRBD1|TRBJ2-1
TGTGCCTGGGGGACAGGGAATGAGCAGTTCTTC
CAWGTGNEQFF
>TRBV18|.|.|TRBJ2-1
TGTGCCAGCTCACCACGTAGAGAGAATCGGGATGAGCAGTTCTTC
CASSPRRENRDEQFF